This TCR beta chain was sequenced in a study of cytomegalovirus exposure and HLA in healthy donors. The CDR3 is made up of 16 amino acids. The germline gives CDR1 SGHRS, CDR2 YFSETQ. Trimming removed 0 bases from V and 5 bases from J; junction bases left unmatched: 5. With 60 Vbeta and 13 Jbeta primers, the PCR was carried out. Measured with immunoSEQ multiplex PCR; TCRdb has only the in-frame clones, and not every one. The sample includes 150,000 to 200,000 clones, 70% to 80% of them seen just once. Sequencing was carried out using PBMCs. This rearrangement joins TRBV5-1 to TRBJ2-5; TRBD1 matches 12 bases. The clonotype comes from a woman aged 40 to 50 in good health and CMV-seronegative. CDR3 residues: CASSLGGTGGAETQYF. Here the CDR3 DNA reads TGCGCCAGCAGCTTGGGGGGGACAGGGGGCGCCGAGACCCAGTACTTC.